What follows describes a single T cell receptor (beta chain). From germline, CDR1 is SGHTA and CDR2 FQGNSA. Trimming cost V 5 bases and J 0 bases, with 11 bases left between them. The CDR3 sequence is 15 residues long. The assay was immunoSEQ multiplex PCR, and TCRdb's table has in-frame clones only and misses some. The profile covers fewer than 75,000 clones, with roughly 86% appearing a single time and roughly 3% taken by the ten largest. The data were taken from a study of OX40 agonist ivuxolimab in advanced cancers. Overall study context: Patients were given ivuxolimab, an antibody that agonizes OX40 (CD134).

The material sequenced was CD4+ or CD8+ T cells sorted from blood, taken in a trial of the OX40 agonist ivuxolimab. The chain couples TRBV7-2 to TRBJ2-1; no firm D call. The receptor was derived from an adult with an advanced solid tumor such as melanoma, head and neck, liver or kidney cancer. The DNA for the CDR3 is TGTGCCAGCAGCGTTACAGAAAGCTCCTACAATGAGCAGTTCTTC. Translated: CASSVTESSYNEQFF.